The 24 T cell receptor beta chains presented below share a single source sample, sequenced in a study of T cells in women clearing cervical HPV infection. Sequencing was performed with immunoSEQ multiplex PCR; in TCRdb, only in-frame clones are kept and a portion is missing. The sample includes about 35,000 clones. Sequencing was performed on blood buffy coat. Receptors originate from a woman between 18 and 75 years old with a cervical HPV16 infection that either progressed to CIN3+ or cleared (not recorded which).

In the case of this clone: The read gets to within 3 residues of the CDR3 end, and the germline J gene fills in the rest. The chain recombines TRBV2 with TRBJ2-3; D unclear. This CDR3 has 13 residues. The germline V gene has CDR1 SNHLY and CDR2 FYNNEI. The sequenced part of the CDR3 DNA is TGTGCCAGCAAGTCAGGCAACAATCAGCCG. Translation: CASKSGNNQP. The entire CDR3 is CASKSGNNQPQYF.

CDR3 DNA, as far as it was read: TGTGCCAGCAGCGGAACAGGACAGGGATGGAAGGGC. Translation gives CASSGTGQGWKG. In full, the CDR3 is CASSGTGQGWKGYTF. This chain links TRBV5-4 with TRBJ1-2; 8 bases fit TRBD1. The read finishes 3 residues shy of the CDR3 end, and the germline J gene is used to complete it. Looked up from germline, CDR1 is SGHNT and CDR2 is YYREEE (reference sequence). The CDR3 extends over 15 amino acids.

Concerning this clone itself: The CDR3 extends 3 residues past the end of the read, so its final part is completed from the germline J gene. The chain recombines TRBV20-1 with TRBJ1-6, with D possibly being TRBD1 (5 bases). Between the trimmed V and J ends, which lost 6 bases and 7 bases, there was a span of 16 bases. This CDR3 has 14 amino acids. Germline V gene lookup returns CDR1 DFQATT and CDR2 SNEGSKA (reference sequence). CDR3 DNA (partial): TGCAGTGCCTTATTCGGGGGTAGGAATTCACCC. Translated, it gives CSALFGGRNSP. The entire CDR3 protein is CSALFGGRNSPLHF.

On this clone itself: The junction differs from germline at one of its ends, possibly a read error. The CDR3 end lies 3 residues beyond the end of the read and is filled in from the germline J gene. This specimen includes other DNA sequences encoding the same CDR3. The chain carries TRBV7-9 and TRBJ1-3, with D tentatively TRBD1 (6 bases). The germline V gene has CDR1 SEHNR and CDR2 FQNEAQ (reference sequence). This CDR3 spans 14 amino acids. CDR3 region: CASSLGGHRNTIYF. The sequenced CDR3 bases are TGTGCCAGCAGCTTAGGGGGGCATCGAAACACA.

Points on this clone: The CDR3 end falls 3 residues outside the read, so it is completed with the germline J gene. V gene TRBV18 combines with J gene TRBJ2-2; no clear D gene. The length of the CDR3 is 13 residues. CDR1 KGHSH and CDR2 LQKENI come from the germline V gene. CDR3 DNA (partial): TGTGCCAGCTCACCGGGCCTTAATTCACCG. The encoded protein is CASSPGLNSP. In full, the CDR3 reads CASSPGLNSPLFF.

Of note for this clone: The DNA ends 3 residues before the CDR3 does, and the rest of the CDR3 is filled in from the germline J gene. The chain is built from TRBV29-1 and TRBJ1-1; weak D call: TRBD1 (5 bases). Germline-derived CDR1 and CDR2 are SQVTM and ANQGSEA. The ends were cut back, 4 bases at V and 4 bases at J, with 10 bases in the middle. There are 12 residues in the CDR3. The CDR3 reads CSVGGGPTEAFF. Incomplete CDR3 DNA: TGCAGCGTTGGGGGGGGTCCCACTGAA.

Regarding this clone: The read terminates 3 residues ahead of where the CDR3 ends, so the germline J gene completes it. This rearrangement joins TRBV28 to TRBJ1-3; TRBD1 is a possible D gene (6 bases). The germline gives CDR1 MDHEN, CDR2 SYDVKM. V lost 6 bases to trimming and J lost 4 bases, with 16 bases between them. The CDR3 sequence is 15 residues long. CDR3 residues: CASRPTGLNGNTIYF. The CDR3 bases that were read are TGTGCCAGCAGACCTACAGGGTTGAACGGAAACACC.

The DNA read from the CDR3 is TGTGCCAGCAGGGACAGGGAACTTGAAAAG. Amino acids: CASRDRELEK. The whole CDR3 region reads CASRDRELEKLFF. J is TRBJ2-2 and V is TRBV2; TRBD1 matches at 8 bases. The read halts 3 residues ahead of the CDR3 end, with the missing end drawn from the germline J gene. Germline V gene lookup returns CDR1 SNHLY and CDR2 FYNNEI. CDR3 size: 13 residues.

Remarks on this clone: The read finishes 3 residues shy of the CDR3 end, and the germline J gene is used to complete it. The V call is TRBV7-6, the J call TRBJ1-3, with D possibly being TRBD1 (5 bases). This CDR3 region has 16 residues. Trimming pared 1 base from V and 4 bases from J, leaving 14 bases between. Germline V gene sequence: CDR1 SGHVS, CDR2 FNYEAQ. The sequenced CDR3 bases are TGTGCCAGCAGCTTAGATCGGGGACTAAGAGGAAACACC. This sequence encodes CASSLDRGLRGNT. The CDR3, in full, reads CASSLDRGLRGNTIYF.

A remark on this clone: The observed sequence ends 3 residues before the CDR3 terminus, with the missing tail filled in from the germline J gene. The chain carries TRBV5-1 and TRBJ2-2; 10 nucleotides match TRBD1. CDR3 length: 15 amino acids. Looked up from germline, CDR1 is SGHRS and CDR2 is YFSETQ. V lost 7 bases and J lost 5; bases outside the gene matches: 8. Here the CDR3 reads CASYLGQGRTGELFF. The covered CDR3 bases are TGCGCCAGCTATTTGGGACAGGGGAGAACCGGGGAG.

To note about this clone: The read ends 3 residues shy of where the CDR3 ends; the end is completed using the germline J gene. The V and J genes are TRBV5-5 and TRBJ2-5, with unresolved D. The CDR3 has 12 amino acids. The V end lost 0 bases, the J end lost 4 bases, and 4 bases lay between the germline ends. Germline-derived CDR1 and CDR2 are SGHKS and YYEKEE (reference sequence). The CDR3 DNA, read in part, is TGTGCCAGCAGCTTGGATAGAGAGACC. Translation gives CASSLDRET. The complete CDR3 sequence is CASSLDRETQYF. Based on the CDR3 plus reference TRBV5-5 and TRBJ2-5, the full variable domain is DAGVTQSPTHLIKTRGQQVTLRCSPISGHKSVSWYQQVLGQGPQFIFQYYEKEERGRGNFPDRFSARQFPNYSSELNVNALLLGDSALYLCASSLDRETQYFGPGTRLLVL.

Partial CDR3 DNA: TGCAGTGCTAGTGAGGGACGGGGGAGCAATCAGCCC. This codes for CSASEGRGSNQP. The entire CDR3 sequence reads CSASEGRGSNQPQHF. The rearrangement links TRBV20-1 to TRBJ1-5, with D possibly being TRBD1 (5 bases). The read terminates 3 residues ahead of where the CDR3 ends, so the germline J gene completes it. This CDR3 has 15 residues. Trimming left V 3 bases short and J 1 base short, with 13 bases between. CDR1 is DFQATT and CDR2 is SNEGSKA in the germline V gene (reference sequence).

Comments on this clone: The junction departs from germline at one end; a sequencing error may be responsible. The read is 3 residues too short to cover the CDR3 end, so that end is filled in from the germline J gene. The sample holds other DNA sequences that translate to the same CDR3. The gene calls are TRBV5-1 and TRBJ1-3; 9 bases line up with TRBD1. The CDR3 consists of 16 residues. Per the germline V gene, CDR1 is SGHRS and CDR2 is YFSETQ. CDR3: CASSTGQGSSGNTIYF. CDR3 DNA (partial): TGCGCCAGCAGCACCGGACAGGGGAGTTCTGGAAACACA.

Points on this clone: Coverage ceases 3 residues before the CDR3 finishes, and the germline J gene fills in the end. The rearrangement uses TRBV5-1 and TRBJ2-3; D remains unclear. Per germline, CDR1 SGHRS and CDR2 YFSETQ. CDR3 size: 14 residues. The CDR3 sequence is CASSLQEFQETQYF. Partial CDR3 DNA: TGCGCCAGCAGCTTGCAGGAATTCCAAGAGACG.

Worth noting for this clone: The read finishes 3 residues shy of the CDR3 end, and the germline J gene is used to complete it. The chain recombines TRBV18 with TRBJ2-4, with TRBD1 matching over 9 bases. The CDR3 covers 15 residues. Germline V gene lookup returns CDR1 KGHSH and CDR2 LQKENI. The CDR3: CASSPGTGGDYGQYF. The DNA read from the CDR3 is TGTGCCAGCTCACCTGGCACAGGGGGCGACTATGGT.

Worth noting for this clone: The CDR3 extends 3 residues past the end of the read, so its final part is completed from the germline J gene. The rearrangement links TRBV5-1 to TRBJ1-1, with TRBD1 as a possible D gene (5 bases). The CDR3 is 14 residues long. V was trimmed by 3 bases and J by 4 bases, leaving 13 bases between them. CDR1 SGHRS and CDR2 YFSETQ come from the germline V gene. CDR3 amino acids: CASSSAVGGTEAFF. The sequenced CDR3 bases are TGCGCCAGCAGCTCGGCGGTGGGGGGCACTGAA.

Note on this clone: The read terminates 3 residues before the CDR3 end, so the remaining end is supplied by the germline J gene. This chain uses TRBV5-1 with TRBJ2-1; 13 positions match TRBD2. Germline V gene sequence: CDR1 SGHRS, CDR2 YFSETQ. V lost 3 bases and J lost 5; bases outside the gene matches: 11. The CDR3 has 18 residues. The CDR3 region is CASSSSTSGGAVDNEQFF. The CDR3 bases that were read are TGCGCCAGCAGCTCCAGCACTAGCGGGGGGGCAGTCGACAATGAG.

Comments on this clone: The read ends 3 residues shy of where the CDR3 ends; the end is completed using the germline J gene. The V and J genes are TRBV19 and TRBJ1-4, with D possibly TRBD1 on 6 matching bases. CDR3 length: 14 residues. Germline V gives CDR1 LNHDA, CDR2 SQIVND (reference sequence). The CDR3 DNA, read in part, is TGTGCCAGTAGGGTTACAGGGTTGGGATCACCA. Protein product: CASRVTGLGSP. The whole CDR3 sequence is CASRVTGLGSPLFF.

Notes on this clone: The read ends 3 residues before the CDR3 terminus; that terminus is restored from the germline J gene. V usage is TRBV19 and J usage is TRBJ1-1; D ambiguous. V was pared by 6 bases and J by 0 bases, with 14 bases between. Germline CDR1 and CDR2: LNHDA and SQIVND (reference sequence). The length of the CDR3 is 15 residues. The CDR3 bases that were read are TGTGCCAGTAGGTTTGAGAGAGCCATGAACACTGAA. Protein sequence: CASRFERAMNTE. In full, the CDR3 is CASRFERAMNTEAFF.

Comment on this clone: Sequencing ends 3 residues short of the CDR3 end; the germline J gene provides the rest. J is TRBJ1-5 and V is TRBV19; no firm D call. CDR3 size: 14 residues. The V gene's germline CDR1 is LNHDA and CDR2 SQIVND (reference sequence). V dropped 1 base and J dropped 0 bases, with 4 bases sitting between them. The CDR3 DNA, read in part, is TGTGCCAGTAGTATAGTAAATAGCAATCAGCCC. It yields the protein CASSIVNSNQP. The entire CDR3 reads CASSIVNSNQPQHF.

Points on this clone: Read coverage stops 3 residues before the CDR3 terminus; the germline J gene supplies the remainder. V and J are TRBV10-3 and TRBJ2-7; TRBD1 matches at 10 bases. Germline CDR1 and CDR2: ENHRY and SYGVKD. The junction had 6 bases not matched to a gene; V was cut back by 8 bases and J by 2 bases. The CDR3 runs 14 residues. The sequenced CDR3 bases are TGTGCCATCCGCCTAGGACAGGGGGCCTACGAG. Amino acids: CAIRLGQGAYE. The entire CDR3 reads CAIRLGQGAYEQYF.

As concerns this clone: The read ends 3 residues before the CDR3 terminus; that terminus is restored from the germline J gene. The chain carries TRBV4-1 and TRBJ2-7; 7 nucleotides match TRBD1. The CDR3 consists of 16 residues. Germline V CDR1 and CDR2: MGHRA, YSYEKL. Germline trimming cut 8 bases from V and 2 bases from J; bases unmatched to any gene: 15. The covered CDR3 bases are TGCGCCAGCCGCCCCAATATACAGGGGCGAACCTACGAG. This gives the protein CASRPNIQGRTYE. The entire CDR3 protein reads CASRPNIQGRTYEQYF.

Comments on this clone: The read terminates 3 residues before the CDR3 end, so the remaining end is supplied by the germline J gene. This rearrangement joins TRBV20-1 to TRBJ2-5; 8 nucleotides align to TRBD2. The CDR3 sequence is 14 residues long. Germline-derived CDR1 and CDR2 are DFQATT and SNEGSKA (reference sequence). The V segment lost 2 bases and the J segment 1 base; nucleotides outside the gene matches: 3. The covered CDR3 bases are TGCAGTGCTAGACCCCTAGCGGGCCAAGAGACC. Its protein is CSARPLAGQET. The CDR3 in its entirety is CSARPLAGQETQYF.

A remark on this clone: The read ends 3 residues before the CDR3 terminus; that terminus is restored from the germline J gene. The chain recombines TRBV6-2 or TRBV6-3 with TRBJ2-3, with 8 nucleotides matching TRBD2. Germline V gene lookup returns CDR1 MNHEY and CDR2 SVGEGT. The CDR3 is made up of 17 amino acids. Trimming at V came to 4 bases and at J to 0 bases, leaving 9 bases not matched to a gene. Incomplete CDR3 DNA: TGTGCCAGCAGTTTAGGGCTCGGGGGGGCTAGCACAGATACG. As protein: CASSLGLGGASTDT. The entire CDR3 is CASSLGLGGASTDTQYF.